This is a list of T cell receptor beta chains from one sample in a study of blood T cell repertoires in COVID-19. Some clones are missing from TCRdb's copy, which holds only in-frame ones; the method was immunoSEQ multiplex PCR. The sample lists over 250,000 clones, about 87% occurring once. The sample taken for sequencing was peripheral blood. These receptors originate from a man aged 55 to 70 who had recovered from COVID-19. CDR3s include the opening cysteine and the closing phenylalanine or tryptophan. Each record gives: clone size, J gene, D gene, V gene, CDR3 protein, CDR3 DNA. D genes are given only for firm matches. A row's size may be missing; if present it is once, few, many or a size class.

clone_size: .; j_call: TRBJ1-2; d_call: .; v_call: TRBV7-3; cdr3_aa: CASSLGGGPGYGYTF; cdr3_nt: TGTGCCAGCAGCTTAGGGGGGGGACCCGGCTATGGCTACACCTTC
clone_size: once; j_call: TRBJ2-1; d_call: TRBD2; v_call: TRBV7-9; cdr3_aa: CASSFSGGSNEQFF; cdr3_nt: TGTGCCAGCAGCTTTAGCGGGGGATCCAATGAGCAGTTCTTC
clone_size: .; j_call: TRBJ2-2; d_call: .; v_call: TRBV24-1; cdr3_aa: CATSDPGHQTGELFF; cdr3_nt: TGTGCCACCAGTGATCCGGGACACCAGACCGGGGAGCTGTTTTTT
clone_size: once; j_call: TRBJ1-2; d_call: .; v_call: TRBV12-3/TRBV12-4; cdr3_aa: CASSLTTIYGYTF; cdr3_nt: TGTGCCAGCAGTTTAACGACTATCTATGGCTACACCTTC
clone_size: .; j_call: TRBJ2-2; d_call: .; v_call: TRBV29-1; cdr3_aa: CSARGSTGELFF; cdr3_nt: TGCAGCGCCCGCGGCAGCACCGGGGAGCTGTTTTTT
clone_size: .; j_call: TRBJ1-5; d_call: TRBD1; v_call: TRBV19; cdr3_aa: CASSRGQGASQPQHF; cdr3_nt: TGTGCCAGTAGTAGGGGTCAGGGGGCTTCTCAGCCCCAGCATTTT
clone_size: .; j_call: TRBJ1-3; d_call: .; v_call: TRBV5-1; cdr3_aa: CASSLEPRSGNTIYF; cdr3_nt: TGCGCCAGCAGCTTGGAGCCGCGCTCTGGAAACACCATATATTTT
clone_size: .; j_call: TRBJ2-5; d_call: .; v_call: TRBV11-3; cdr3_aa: CASSKRAGGMIQETQYF; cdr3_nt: TGTGCCAGCAGCAAACGTGCAGGGGGGATGATACAAGAGACCCAGTACTTC
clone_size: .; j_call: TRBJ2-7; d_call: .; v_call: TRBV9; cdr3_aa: CASSERSVGYEQYF; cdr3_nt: TGTGCCAGCAGCGAAAGGAGCGTCGGCTACGAGCAGTACTTC
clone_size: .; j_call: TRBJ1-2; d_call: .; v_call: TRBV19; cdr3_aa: CASISRRGGYTF; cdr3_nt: TGTGCCAGTATTTCCCGCCGGGGTGGCTACACCTTC
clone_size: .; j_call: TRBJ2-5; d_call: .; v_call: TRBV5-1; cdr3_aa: CASSFGQIETQYF; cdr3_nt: TGCGCCAGCAGCTTCGGACAGATCGAGACCCAGTACTTC
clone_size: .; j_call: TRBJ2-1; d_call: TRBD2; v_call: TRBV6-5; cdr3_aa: CASSPPRGFYNEQFF; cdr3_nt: TGTGCCAGCAGCCCACCGCGGGGGTTCTACAATGAGCAGTTCTTC
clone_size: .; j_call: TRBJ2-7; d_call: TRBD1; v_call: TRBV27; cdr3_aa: CASRGQAYEQYF; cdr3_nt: TGTGCCAGCAGAGGACAGGCCTACGAGCAGTACTTC
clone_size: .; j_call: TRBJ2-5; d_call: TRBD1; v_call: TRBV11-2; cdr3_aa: CASSYPRDRHLEETQYF; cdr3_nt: TGTGCCAGCAGCTACCCACGGGACAGACACTTGGAGGAGACCCAGTACTTC
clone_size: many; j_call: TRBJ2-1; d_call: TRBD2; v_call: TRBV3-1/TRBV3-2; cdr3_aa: CASSQDVVAGSPGAYNEQFF; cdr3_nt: TGTGCCAGCAGCCAAGATGTGGTAGCGGGGTCCCCAGGGGCCTACAATGAGCAGTTCTTC
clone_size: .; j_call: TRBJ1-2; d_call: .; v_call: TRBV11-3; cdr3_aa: CASSLNGGIGYTF; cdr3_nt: TGTGCCAGCAGCTTGAATGGGGGGATCGGCTACACCTTC